The rows below give T cell receptor beta chains drawn from one sample of a study of T cells in localized non-small cell lung cancer. Profiled with immunoSEQ multiplex PCR; TCRdb holds only in-frame clones, not every one. The repertoire has around 14,000 clones, around 81% of them found once; the top ten carry 4.1%. Material: peripheral blood, obtained before any cancer treatment. The receptors shown here come from a female donor older than 55 with stage I squamous cell lung carcinoma. CDR3s include the opening cysteine and the closing phenylalanine or tryptophan. A D gene is named only where the DNA matches it firmly. Some rows have no size entry. The others give once, few or many, or a class for an expanded clone.

V gene,D gene,J gene,clone size,CDR3 protein,CDR3 DNA
TRBV5-1,-,TRBJ2-5,few,CASSFGWGETQYF,TGCGCCAGCAGCTTCGGCTGGGGAGAGACCCAGTACTTC
TRBV29-1,TRBD1,TRBJ1-1,once,CSVKSTGQTNTEAFF,TGCAGCGTTAAGTCCACGGGACAGACGAACACTGAAGCTTTCTTT
TRBV7-2,-,TRBJ1-5,-,CASSLASGYQPQHF,TGTGCCAGCAGCTTAGCATCCGGGTATCAGCCCCAGCATTTT
TRBV10-3,TRBD1,TRBJ1-2,-,CAISRGQGGYGYTF,TGTGCCATCAGCCGCGGACAGGGTGGCTATGGCTACACCTTC
TRBV6-1,-,TRBJ1-2,-,CASNLIRRGDGGYTF,TGTGCCAGCAACCTAATCCGGAGAGGGGACGGCGGCTACACCTTC
TRBV6-5,-,TRBJ2-3,-,CASTPPGADTQYF,TGTGCCAGCACCCCGCCAGGTGCAGATACGCAGTATTTT
TRBV7-2,TRBD2,TRBJ2-3,-,CASSMGLGDRDTQYF,TGTGCCAGCAGCATGGGACTAGGGGATAGGGATACGCAGTATTTT
TRBV5-4,TRBD2,TRBJ2-5,-,CASSLDSGLGETQYF,TGTGCCAGCAGCTTGGACTCAGGACTAGGAGAGACCCAGTACTTC
TRBV18,-,TRBJ1-6,-,CASSPQGNNSPLHF,TGTGCCAGCTCACCACAGGGGAATAATTCACCCCTCCACTTT
TRBV19,TRBD1,TRBJ2-7,-,CASSFRTGPYEQYF,TGTGCCAGTAGTTTTCGGACAGGGCCCTACGAGCAGTACTTC
TRBV7-2,TRBD1,TRBJ1-2,-,CASSLVTGTYGYTF,TGTGCCAGCAGCTTAGTGACAGGGACCTATGGCTACACCTTC
TRBV14,TRBD2,TRBJ2-5,-,CASSQLAGGQQTQYF,TGTGCCAGCAGCCAACTAGCGGGGGGGCAACAGACCCAGTACTTC
TRBV7-2,-,TRBJ2-7,-,CASSFPGPYEQYF,TGTGCCAGCAGCTTCCCGGGACCTTACGAGCAGTACTTC
TRBV27,TRBD1,TRBJ2-7,-,CASRNTGGGFYEQYF,TGTGCCAGCAGGAATACAGGGGGCGGATTCTACGAGCAGTACTTC
TRBV6-5,TRBD1,TRBJ1-1,few,CASSYRDRHEAFF,TGTGCCAGCAGTTACCGGGACAGGCATGAAGCTTTCTTT
TRBV11-3,-,TRBJ1-1,-,CASSLEDTEAFF,TGTGCCAGCAGCTTAGAGGACACTGAAGCTTTCTTT
TRBV7-9,-,TRBJ2-3,-,CASSYMGDTQYF,TGTGCCAGCAGCTACATGGGGGATACGCAGTATTTT
TRBV27,TRBD2,TRBJ2-3,-,CASSRVLRGGGTDTQYF,TGTGCCAGCAGCCGGGTTTTGCGGGGGGGTGGCACAGATACGCAGTATTTT
TRBV5-1,-,TRBJ1-1,few,CASSLQVATEAFF,TGCGCCAGCAGCCTACAGGTTGCCACTGAAGCTTTCTTT
TRBV10-3,-,TRBJ2-3,-,CATLTDNTDTQYF,TGTGCCACCCTGACAGATAACACAGATACGCAGTATTTT
TRBV18,-,TRBJ2-5,-,CASSPLERQLYF,TGTGCCAGCTCACCACTTGAGCGTCAGCTGTACTTC
TRBV5-1,TRBD1,TRBJ1-1,-,CASNWGQGATEAFF,TGCGCCAGCAACTGGGGACAGGGGGCCACTGAAGCTTTCTTT
TRBV7-9,TRBD1,TRBJ2-7,-,CASSLEAGRGHF,TGTGCCAGCAGCTTAGAGGCTGGCAGGGGGCACTTC
TRBV7-2,-,TRBJ2-1,-,CASGPKGYNEQFF,TGTGCCAGCGGTCCGAAGGGGTACAATGAGCAGTTCTTC
TRBV10-3,-,TRBJ2-7,-,CAISEGSPWEQYF,TGTGCCATCAGTGAGGGCAGCCCCTGGGAGCAGTACTTC
TRBV9,-,TRBJ2-1,-,CASSRSALVSYNEQFF,TGTGCCAGCAGCCGTAGCGCACTAGTGTCCTACAATGAGCAGTTCTTC
TRBV2,-,TRBJ2-1,-,CASSEEGYNEQFF,TGTGCCAGCAGTGAAGAGGGGTACAATGAGCAGTTCTTC
TRBV7-2,TRBD2,TRBJ2-1,-,CASSLKSIRTSGGGDEQFF,TGTGCCAGCAGCTTAAAGAGCATAAGGACTAGCGGGGGGGGCGATGAGCAGTTCTTC
TRBV14,-,TRBJ2-1,-,CASSQAGSSYNEQFF,TGTGCCAGCAGCCAAGCGGGCAGCTCCTACAATGAGCAGTTCTTC
TRBV18,-,TRBJ2-3,-,CASSPKGTVSTDTQYF,TGTGCCAGCTCACCGAAAGGGACTGTTAGCACAGATACGCAGTATTTT
TRBV5-5,-,TRBJ2-7,few,CASSAGGVGYEQYF,TGTGCCAGCAGCGCAGGAGGGGTGGGCTACGAGCAGTACTTC
TRBV6-7,-,TRBJ2-7,-,CATDRKDYEQYF,TGTGCCACCGACAGGAAGGACTACGAGCAGTACTTC
TRBV4-3,-,TRBJ1-5,-,CASSFGVEDQPQHF,TGCGCCAGCAGCTTCGGGGTAGAGGATCAGCCCCAGCATTTT
TRBV2,TRBD1,TRBJ2-5,-,CASSLWTGQETQYF,TGTGCCAGCAGCCTCTGGACAGGGCAGGAGACCCAGTACTTC
TRBV12-5,-,TRBJ2-7,-,CASGFRGTSYEQYF,TGTGCTAGTGGTTTCAGGGGAACCAGCTACGAGCAGTACTTC
TRBV4-1,-,TRBJ2-3,-,CASSQEVASGLWQGTDTQYF,TGCGCCAGCAGCCAAGAAGTAGCCAGCGGGCTCTGGCAAGGCACAGATACGCAGTATTTT
TRBV7-9,TRBD1,TRBJ2-3,-,CASSLEGQGGNTQYF,TGTGCCAGCAGCTTAGAGGGACAGGGGGGGAATACGCAGTATTTT
TRBV7-2,TRBD2,TRBJ2-5,-,CASSFSLTSGGQETQYF,TGTGCCAGCAGCTTTAGCTTAACTAGCGGGGGCCAAGAGACCCAGTACTTC
TRBV7-8,-,TRBJ2-7,-,CASNPKPRGPYEQYF,TGTGCCAGCAACCCCAAGCCCCGGGGGCCCTACGAGCAGTACTTC
TRBV19,TRBD1,TRBJ1-2,-,CASSKDRGFVNSYTF,TGTGCCAGTAGTAAGGACAGGGGGTTCGTCAATAGCTACACCTTC
TRBV10-3,-,TRBJ2-5,-,CAITPDRGGQETQYF,TGTGCCATCACTCCGGACAGAGGGGGCCAAGAGACCCAGTACTTC
TRBV10-3,-,TRBJ1-2,-,CAISASGSSYGYTF,TGTGCCATCAGTGCATCAGGGTCCAGCTATGGCTACACCTTC